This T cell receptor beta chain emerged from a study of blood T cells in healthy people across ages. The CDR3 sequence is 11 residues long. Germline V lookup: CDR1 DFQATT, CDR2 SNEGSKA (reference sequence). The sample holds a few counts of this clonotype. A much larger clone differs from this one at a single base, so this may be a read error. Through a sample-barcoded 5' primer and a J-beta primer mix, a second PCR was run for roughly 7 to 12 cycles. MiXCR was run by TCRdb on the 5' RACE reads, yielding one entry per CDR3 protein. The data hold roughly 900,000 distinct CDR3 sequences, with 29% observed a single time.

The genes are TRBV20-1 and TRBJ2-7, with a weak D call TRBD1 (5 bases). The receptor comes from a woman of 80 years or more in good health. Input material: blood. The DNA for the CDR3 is TGCAATAATCAGGGTCCCTACGAGCAGTACTTC. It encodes CNNQGPYEQYF.